This T cell receptor (beta chain) came from a study of cytomegalovirus exposure and HLA in healthy donors. General observations from the study: Researchers catalogued 164 TCR beta chains as cytomegalovirus-associated. Researchers left out some V segments, among them TRBV6-2 and TRBV6-3, as indistinguishable.

Of note for this clone: Its antigen is currently unknown.

The PCR contained 60 Vbeta and 13 Jbeta primers. Measured with immunoSEQ multiplex PCR; TCRdb has only the in-frame clones, and not every one. Of some 140,000 clones listed, nearly 80% are singletons. This CDR3 spans 15 amino acids. The ends lost 4 bases at V and 5 bases at J; junction bases unmatched: 10. Germline CDR1 and CDR2: SGHNT and YYREEE (reference sequence). The chain is built from TRBV5-4 and TRBJ2-3, with TRBD2 identical over 7 bases. The TCR was taken from a male donor in good health and CMV-seronegative. Sequencing was carried out using PBMCs. The CDR3 protein is CASSRASGGGDTQYF. CDR3 bases: TGTGCCAGCAGCCGCGCTAGCGGAGGAGGAGATACGCAGTATTTT.